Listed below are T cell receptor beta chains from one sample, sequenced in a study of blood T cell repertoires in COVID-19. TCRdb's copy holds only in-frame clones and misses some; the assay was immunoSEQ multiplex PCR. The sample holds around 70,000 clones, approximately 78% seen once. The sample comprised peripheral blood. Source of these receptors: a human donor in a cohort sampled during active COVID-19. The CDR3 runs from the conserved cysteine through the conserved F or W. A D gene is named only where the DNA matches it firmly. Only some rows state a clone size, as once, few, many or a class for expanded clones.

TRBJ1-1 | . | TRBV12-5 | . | TGTGCTAGTGGTTTGTATAGGGGCCGAGGCATGAACACTGAAGCTTTCTTT | CASGLYRGRGMNTEAFF
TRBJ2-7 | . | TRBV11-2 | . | TGTGCCAGCAGCCTCCAGCTCGACACCAGCTCCTACGAGCAGTACTTC | CASSLQLDTSSYEQYF
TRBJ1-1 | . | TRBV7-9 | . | TGTGCCAGCAGCCGTACACCGAACACTGAAGCTTTCTTT | CASSRTPNTEAFF
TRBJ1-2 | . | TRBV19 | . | TGTGCCAGTAGTACGCGGTCGGGGGGTGGCTACACCTTC | CASSTRSGGGYTF
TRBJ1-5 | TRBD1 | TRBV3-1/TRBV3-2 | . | TGTGCCAGCAGCCAAGTAGGGGGCGGTCAGCCCCAGCATTTT | CASSQVGGGQPQHF
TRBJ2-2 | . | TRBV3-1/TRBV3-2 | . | TGTGCCAGCAGCCAGTTCCCTAGCGCTAACACCGGGGAGCTGTTTTTT | CASSQFPSANTGELFF
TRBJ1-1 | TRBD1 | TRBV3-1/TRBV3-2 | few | TGTGCCAGCAGCCCCCGGGACAGGGTGAACACTGAAGCTTTCTTT | CASSPRDRVNTEAFF
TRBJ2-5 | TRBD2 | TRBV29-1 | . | TGCAGCGTTCAGACTAGCGGAGAAGAGACCCAGTACTTC | CSVQTSGEETQYF
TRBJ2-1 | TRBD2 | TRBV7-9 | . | TGTGCCAGCAGCTTAGCGGGTCTTTGGGGACCGCGGGAGAAAAATGAGCAGTTCTTC | CASSLAGLWGPREKNEQFF
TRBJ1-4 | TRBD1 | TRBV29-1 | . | TGCAGCGTTGTAGGGGGACAGGGAAATGAAAAACTGTTTTTT | CSVVGGQGNEKLFF
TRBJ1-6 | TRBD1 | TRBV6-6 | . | TGTGCCAGCAGCCGGACGACAGGGGAGAGCTCACCCCTCCACTTT | CASSRTTGESSPLHF